This TCR beta chain was documented in a study of blood T cell repertoires in COVID-19. Sequencing was performed with immunoSEQ multiplex PCR; in TCRdb, only in-frame clones are kept and a portion is missing. The repertoire consists of roughly 100,000 clones, with about nine tenths occurring once and the leading ten covering around 5.1%. Sequencing was performed on peripheral blood. The source is a man aged 45-65 years with acute or convalescent COVID-19.

CDR3 DNA: TGTGCCAGCACTATTAGCGGGAGGGCCCGGCAGTATTTT. It specifies CASTISGRARQYF. The chain carries TRBV12-3 or TRBV12-4 and TRBJ2-3, with 11 nucleotides matching TRBD2. CDR3 length: 13 amino acids. The V and J ends lost 7 bases and 11 bases, in that order; junction bases with no gene match: 8.